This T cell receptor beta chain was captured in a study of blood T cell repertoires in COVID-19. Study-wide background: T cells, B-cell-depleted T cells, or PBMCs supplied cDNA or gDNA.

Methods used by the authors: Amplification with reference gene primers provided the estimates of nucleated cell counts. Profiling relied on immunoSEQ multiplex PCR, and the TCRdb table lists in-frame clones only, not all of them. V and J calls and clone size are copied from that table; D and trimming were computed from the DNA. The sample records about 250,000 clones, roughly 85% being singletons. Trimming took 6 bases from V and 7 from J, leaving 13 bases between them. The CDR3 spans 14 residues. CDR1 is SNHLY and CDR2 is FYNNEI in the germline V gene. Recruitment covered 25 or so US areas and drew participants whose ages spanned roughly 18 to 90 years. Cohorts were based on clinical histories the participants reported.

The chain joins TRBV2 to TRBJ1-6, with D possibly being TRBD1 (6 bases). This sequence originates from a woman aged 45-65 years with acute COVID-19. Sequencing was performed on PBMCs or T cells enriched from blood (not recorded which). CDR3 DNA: TGTGCCAGCAGAGTACAGGGTGCAAATTCACCCCTCCACTTT. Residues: CASRVQGANSPLHF.